Shown below are 30 T cell receptor beta chains from a single sample sequenced in a study of T cells after yellow fever vaccination. TCRdb re-called the 5' RACE reads through MiXCR, storing one row per CDR3 protein. Here the sample spans under 55,000 distinct CDR3 sequences, about 6.6% being singletons. The sample here was CD8+ T cells not binding an NS4B(214-222) dextramer, sorted from PBMCs, taken about 41 days after the first yellow fever vaccination. The receptor source for this set is a man aged 18 to 30 who received the YFV17D yellow fever vaccine.

This clonotype was detected only a few times. The genes are TRBV20-1 and TRBJ1-3; D remains unclear. This CDR3 comprises 12 residues. Germline CDR1 and CDR2: DFQATT and SNEGSKA (reference sequence). Trimming shortened V by 0 bases and J by 3 bases, and 3 bases separated the two germline ends. Here the CDR3 reads CSAREFGNTIYF. As DNA, the CDR3 is TGCAGTGCTAGAGAATTTGGAAACACCATATATTTT.

This clonotype was counted between two and nine times. The chain joins TRBV4-1 to TRBJ1-5, with a tentative D call TRBD1 (5 bases). CDR1 is MGHRA and CDR2 is YSYEKL in the germline V gene. CDR3 length: 17 residues. V was trimmed by 1 base and J by 6 bases, leaving 19 bases between them. The CDR3 nucleotides read TGCGCCAGCAGCCAAGGTCCCTCCCCTGGGGGAGGTCAGCCCCAGCATTTT. This translates into CASSQGPSPGGGQPQHF.

This clonotype was seen many times. The chain has TRBV4-2 and TRBJ1-1, with 8 bases lining up with TRBD1. The CDR3 spans 13 residues. Germline values: CDR1 LGHNA, CDR2 YNFKEQ. V lost 8 bases, J lost 1 base, and 3 bases stayed unmatched. As DNA, the CDR3 is TGTGCCAGCTGGGACAGGTCGAACACTGAAGCTTTCTTT. Protein: CASWDRSNTEAFF.

The sample holds many counts of this clonotype. The chain joins TRBV5-1 to TRBJ2-3, with D perhaps TRBD2 (6 bases). V dropped 0 bases and J dropped 0 bases, with 11 bases sitting between them. This CDR3 is 16 amino acids long. Germline V gene data show CDR1 as SGHRS and CDR2 as YFSETQ. The CDR3 spells CASSLGWGVSTDTQYF. CDR3 nucleotide sequence: TGCGCCAGCAGCTTGGGCTGGGGGGTGAGCACAGATACGCAGTATTTT.

Many counts were recorded for this clonotype. In nucleotides, the CDR3 is TGTGCCAGCAGCACCGGGTTGAACACTGAAGCTTTCTTT. Protein product: CASSTGLNTEAFF. The chain links TRBV9 to TRBJ1-1, with D uncertain. Germline V lookup: CDR1 SGDLS, CDR2 YYNGEE. The CDR3 runs 13 residues. Trimming removed 4 bases from V and 0 bases from J, with 7 bases in between.

This clonotype was picked up many times. J is TRBJ2-1 and V is TRBV9, with no clear D. V lost 3 bases and J lost 0, with 7 bases in between. The CDR3 contains 14 residues. The germline CDR1 and CDR2 sequences are SGDLS and YYNGEE. CDR3 sequence (DNA): TGTGCCAGCAGCGAGGGCATCTCCTACAATGAGCAGTTCTTC. Translation gives CASSEGISYNEQFF.

The chain uses TRBV13 and TRBJ1-2; D gene ambiguous. Trimming took 5 bases from V and 10 from J, leaving 14 bases between them. CDR1 and CDR2 (germline): PRHDT, FYEKMQ (reference sequence). The CDR3 runs to 12 residues. The DNA of the CDR3 is TGTGCCAGCAGCGAGGGCGCGTGGGTCTACACCTTC. This encodes CASSEGAWVYTF.

The chain joins TRBV4-1 to TRBJ1-1; D is uncertain. Between the trimmed V and J ends, which lost 0 bases and 2 bases, there was a span of 7 bases. The CDR3 covers 14 residues. Germline V gene data show CDR1 as MGHRA and CDR2 as YSYEKL. The CDR3, as DNA: TGCGCCAGCAGCCAAGATCCGACTAACACTGAAGCTTTCTTT. Protein: CASSQDPTNTEAFF.

This clonotype has only a few counts. The rearrangement joins TRBV4-1 to TRBJ2-7; 8 nucleotides agree with TRBD1. The CDR3 covers 15 residues. Losses at the gene ends were 1 base for V and 1 base for J; bases not matched to a gene: 3. Germline V gene lookup returns CDR1 MGHRA and CDR2 YSYEKL. Here the CDR3 reads CASSQGDRGSYEQYF. The DNA for the CDR3 is TGCGCCAGCAGCCAAGGAGACAGGGGTTCCTACGAGCAGTACTTC.

DNA for the CDR3: TGCGCCAGCAGCCTTAGACAGGGGGCGATGAACACTGAAGCTTTCTTT. Protein: CASSLRQGAMNTEAFF. This sequence joins TRBV4-1 and TRBJ1-1; TRBD1 aligns across 10 bases. The CDR3 has 16 residues. CDR1 and CDR2 from the germline V gene are MGHRA and YSYEKL. V shed 4 bases, J shed 0 bases, and the junction held 5 bases outside the gene matches.

This clonotype has just a few counts. The chain joins TRBV6-1 to TRBJ2-7; tentatively, D is TRBD1 (5 bases). Between the trimmed V and J ends, which lost 6 bases and 2 bases, there was a span of 11 bases. The CDR3 has 13 residues. CDR1 MNHNS and CDR2 SASEGT come from the germline V gene. The CDR3 coding sequence is TGTGCCAGCAGCGTACAGGTTACCTACGAGCAGTACGTC. The encoded protein is CASSVQVTYEQYV.

V gene TRBV2 combines with J gene TRBJ1-6, with D maybe TRBD1 (6 bases). From germline, CDR1 is SNHLY and CDR2 FYNNEI. With 7 bases removed from V and 2 bases from J, the gap between germline ends came to 15 bases. The CDR3 sequence is 16 residues long. The CDR3 here is CASTRQEGTYNSPLHF. The CDR3 coding sequence is TGTGCCAGCACCCGACAGGAGGGGACCTATAATTCACCCCTCCACTTT. The whole variable domain, remainder taken from reference TRBV2 and TRBJ1-6, is EPEVTQTPSHQVTQMGQEVILRCVPISNHLYFYWYRQILGQKVEFLVSFYNNEISEKSEIFDDQFSVERPDGSNFTLKIRSTKLEDSAMYFCASTRQEGTYNSPLHFGNGTRLTVT.

This clonotype was recorded many times. V is TRBV4-1 and J is TRBJ2-7; D call uncertain. V was pared by 0 bases and J by 3 bases, with 9 bases between. The CDR3 is 14 amino acids. The germline CDR1 and CDR2 sequences are MGHRA and YSYEKL. The DNA of the CDR3 is TGCGCCAGCAGCCAAGATCCGGTCAGCTACGAGCAGTACTTC. This translates into CASSQDPVSYEQYF.

This clonotype was found many times. The chain couples TRBV20-1 to TRBJ2-3; perhaps D is TRBD1 or TRBD2 (6 bases each). The CDR3 spans 14 residues. CDR1 is DFQATT, CDR2 SNEGSKA, per germline (reference sequence). Trimming pared 6 bases from V and 6 bases from J, leaving 19 bases between. DNA for the CDR3: TGCAGTGCAAAGGGGGGTCTCGTTCTGGATACGCAGTATTTT. Translating gives CSAKGGLVLDTQYF.

This clonotype was detected only a few times. V is TRBV9 and J is TRBJ2-3; 10 nucleotides align to TRBD1. The germline gives CDR1 SGDLS, CDR2 YYNGEE. CDR3 length equals 17 residues. V lost 3 bases, J lost 4 bases, and 11 bases stayed unmatched. The CDR3 sequence: CASSGHLRTGGADTQYF. For the CDR3, the DNA is TGTGCCAGCAGCGGCCATCTACGGACAGGGGGGGCAGATACGCAGTATTTT.

This clonotype has a handful of counts. CDR3 sequence: CASSLDSGSSYEQYF. The CDR3 DNA reads TGTGCCAGCAGCTTAGATTCAGGGTCCTCCTACGAGCAGTACTTC. The gene calls are TRBV7-2 and TRBJ2-7; D possibly corresponds to TRBD1 (5 bases). CDR3 size: 15 residues. Germline assignment: CDR1 SGHTA and CDR2 FQGNSA. The ends were cut back, 1 base at V and 0 bases at J, with 10 bases in the middle. Together with reference TRBV7-2 and TRBJ2-7, the CDR3 gives the full variable domain: GAGVSQSPSNKVTEKGKDVELRCDPISGHTALYWYRQSLGQGLEFLIYFQGNSAPDKSGLPSDRFSAERTGGSVSTLTIQRTQQEDSAVYLCASSLDSGSSYEQYFGPGTRLTVT.

The chain couples TRBV7-6 to TRBJ1-1; TRBD1 is a possible D gene (5 bases). Trimming took 0 bases from V and 6 from J, leaving 14 bases between them. The length of the CDR3 is 15 residues. Germline loops: CDR1 SGHVS, CDR2 FNYEAQ. CDR3 coding DNA: TGTGCCAGCAGCTTAGCGGACTCCCCGGGGGCTGAAGCTTTCTTT. Translating gives CASSLADSPGAEAFF.

This clonotype occurred a few times. This rearrangement joins TRBV6-2 or TRBV6-3 to TRBJ2-1; TRBD1 or TRBD2 may be the D gene (7 bases each). V lost 10 bases, J lost 9 bases, and 22 bases lay in between. The CDR3 totals 14 residues. CDR1 is MNHEY and CDR2 is SVGEGT in the germline V gene. As DNA, the CDR3 is TGTGCCACCACCGGACTAGGGGGACAGCGTGAGCAGTTCTTC. Its protein is CATTGLGGQREQFF.

This clonotype was found a few times. This chain joins TRBV7-6 and TRBJ2-7, with 8 positions matching TRBD2. The V gene's germline CDR1 is SGHVS and CDR2 FNYEAQ. The ends lost 4 bases at V and 2 bases at J; junction bases unmatched: 7. This CDR3 is 15 amino acids long. This CDR3 reads CASSSGSGVTYEQYF. For the CDR3, the DNA is TGTGCCAGCAGCTCCGGTAGCGGGGTCACCTACGAGCAGTACTTC.

This clonotype has only a few counts. The chain combines TRBV4-2 with TRBJ1-6; D is unclear. The CDR3 has 15 residues. Germline V lookup: CDR1 LGHNA, CDR2 YNFKEQ. The ends were cut back, 0 bases at V and 3 bases at J, with 6 bases in the middle. CDR3 amino acids: CASSQEGFYNSPLHF. The CDR3 DNA follows: TGTGCCAGCAGCCAAGAAGGGTTCTATAATTCACCCCTCCACTTT.

This clonotype occurred many times. The CDR3 here is CASSGRTLNTGELFF. The CDR3 DNA follows: TGCGCCAGCAGCGGGCGAACCCTGAACACCGGGGAGCTGTTTTTT. The chain links TRBV5-1 to TRBJ2-2; D is unclear. The V end was cut by 4 bases, the J end by 1 base, with 11 bases between. In germline, CDR1 is SGHRS, CDR2 YFSETQ. The CDR3 runs to 15 residues.

The rearrangement links TRBV7-9 to TRBJ2-1; 8 nucleotides align to TRBD2. The junction had 3 bases not matched to a gene; V was cut back by 5 bases and J by 0 bases. CDR3 length equals 15 residues. Per the germline V gene, CDR1 is SEHNR and CDR2 is FQNEAQ (reference sequence). The CDR3 DNA sequence: TGTGCCAGCAGCCAAAGCGGGAGCTCCTACAATGAGCAGTTCTTC. Protein product: CASSQSGSSYNEQFF.

This chain links TRBV4-3 with TRBJ2-5; the D gene could be TRBD1 or TRBD2 (5 bases each). The V gene's germline CDR1 is LGHNA and CDR2 YSLEER. The CDR3 totals 15 residues. V lost 4 bases and J lost 1, with 13 bases in between. CDR3 nucleotides: TGCGCCAGCAGCCGCTATACCGGGACCCAAGAGACCCAGTACTTC. This gives the protein CASSRYTGTQETQYF.

As regards this clonotype: One base away lies a much larger clone, so this may be a sequencing read error. The V and J genes are TRBV12-3 or TRBV12-4 and TRBJ2-3, with D hard to call. This CDR3 is 13 amino acids long. The V and J ends lost 1 base and 7 bases respectively, with 9 bases between them. This CDR3 is CASSLGPFHTQYF. CDR3 bases: TGTGCCAGCAGTTTAGGTCCCTTCCATACGCAGTATTTT.

The sample holds many counts of this clonotype. The V call is TRBV6-5, the J call TRBJ1-1; D uncertain. The V and J ends lost 5 bases and 10 bases respectively, with 14 bases between them. Looked up from germline, CDR1 is MNHEY and CDR2 is SVGAGI. There are 12 residues in the CDR3. Written as DNA, the CDR3 is TGTGCCAGCAGTCCCTGGGGTAAAGGAGCTTTCTTT. Its protein product is CASSPWGKGAFF.

The chain employs TRBV4-1 and TRBJ1-1; 8 bases align to TRBD1. Per germline, CDR1 MGHRA and CDR2 YSYEKL. J gave up 0 bases and V 2 bases, and 5 bases lay outside the gene matches. The CDR3 length is 16 residues. The CDR3 reads CASSQSTGVLNTEAFF. The CDR3 nucleotides are TGCGCCAGCAGCCAATCGACAGGGGTATTGAACACTGAAGCTTTCTTT.

This clonotype was seen only a few times. The gene calls are TRBV6-5 and TRBJ2-7, with D possibly matching TRBD1 (6 bases). The CDR3 runs to 16 residues. Germline V gives CDR1 MNHEY, CDR2 SVGAGI. The V end was cut by 7 bases, the J end by 0 bases, with 19 bases between. CDR3 sequence (DNA): TGTGCCAGCACCCCCCGCGGTACAGGGACCTCCTACGAGCAGTACTTC. Protein: CASTPRGTGTSYEQYF.

This clonotype has just a few counts. The genes are TRBV4-3 and TRBJ1-5; TRBD1 matches at 9 bases. The CDR3 is made up of 17 amino acids. CDR1 and CDR2 from the germline V gene are LGHNA and YSLEER. Losses at the gene ends were 0 bases for V and 5 bases for J; bases not matched to a gene: 8. CDR3 nucleotides: TGCGCCAGCAGCCAAGAGTACCTGGACAGGGGATATCAGCCCCAGCATTTT. This translates into CASSQEYLDRGYQPQHF.

This clonotype was detected a few times. The chain uses TRBV5-8 and TRBJ2-7; the D gene is possibly TRBD1 (6 bases). Per germline, CDR1 SGHTS and CDR2 YDEGEE. This CDR3 spans 14 amino acids. V was shortened by 3 bases and J by 6 bases, with 16 bases between the two germline ends. CDR3 protein: CASSWGRGQFEQYF. The CDR3, as DNA: TGTGCCAGCAGCTGGGGTAGAGGACAGTTCGAGCAGTACTTC.

In its sample, this clonotype was seen a few times. The DNA of the CDR3 is TGTGCCACCAGCAGAGAGGGTTACCAAGAGACCCAGTACTTC. Translation: CATSREGYQETQYF. The rearrangement joins TRBV15 to TRBJ2-5; no reliable D call. V was pared by 0 bases and J by 0 bases, with 5 bases between. Germline loops: CDR1 LNHNV, CDR2 YYDKDF (reference sequence). The CDR3 contains 14 residues.